These 14 T cell receptor beta chains came from one sample sequenced in a study of breast tumors, draining lymph nodes, adjacent tissues. TCRdb re-called the multiplex PCR reads through MiXCR, storing one row per CDR3 protein. The data contain roughly 70,000 distinct CDR3 sequences, around two fifths of them singletons. The sample consisted of breast tumor tissue. These receptors were obtained from a female donor with breast cancer. Some clones in this sample may be carry-over from other donors' samples.

This clonotype was seen many times. Given a much more abundant clone one base away, this may be a read error. The V gene is TRBV5-8, the J gene TRBJ2-5, with D uncertain. This CDR3 spans 12 amino acids. Trimming removed 6 bases at V and 7 bases at J, with 13 bases between. CDR1 and CDR2 (germline): SGHTS, YDEGEE. The CDR3 here is CASNARVATQYF. CDR3 coding DNA: TGTGCCAGCAATGCTAGGGTTGCGACCCAGTACTTC.

J is TRBJ1-2 and V is TRBV20-1; weak D call: TRBD1 (6 bases). The CDR3 spans 12 residues. V was shortened by 7 bases and J by 4 bases, with 13 bases between the two germline ends. CDR1 is DFQATT and CDR2 is SNEGSKA in the germline V gene (reference sequence). DNA of the CDR3: TGCAGTGTCCCGGGACATATCTATGGCTACACCTTC. This encodes CSVPGHIYGYTF.

In this sample, this clonotype turned up many times. CDR3 region: CASRFSSGNTIYF. DNA of the CDR3: TGTGCCAGTAGGTTCAGCTCTGGAAACACCATATATTTT. The chain employs TRBV19 and TRBJ1-3; no clear D. V was shortened by 6 bases and J by 0 bases, with 6 bases between the two germline ends. CDR1 is LNHDA and CDR2 is SQIVND in the germline V gene (reference sequence). The CDR3 has 13 amino acids.

Turning to this clonotype: A junction end diverges from the germline sequence, so it may reflect a read error. V is TRBV10-3 and J is TRBJ2-7; D not certain. There are 13 residues in the CDR3. Germline CDR1 and CDR2: ENHRY and SYGVKD. The CDR3 sequence is CAIGESLPYEQYF. Here the CDR3 DNA reads TGTGCCATCGGTGAGTCCCTCCCTTATGAGCAGTACTTC.

This clonotype was picked up many times. As DNA, the CDR3 is TGTGCCAGCAGCCCCCCGGGCGTAACTACAACTCGGGAGCAGTACTTC. Translating gives CASSPPGVTTTREQYF. The V gene is TRBV11-3, the J gene TRBJ2-7; D gene ambiguous. The CDR3 is 16 residues long. Germline V gene lookup returns CDR1 SGHNT and CDR2 YENEEA. V was pared by 5 bases and J by 7 bases, with 24 bases between.

The V gene is TRBV7-3, the J gene TRBJ2-7, with TRBD1 matching over 9 bases. V dropped 0 bases and J dropped 5; count of bases not matched to a gene: 11. Germline CDR1 SGHTA, CDR2 FQGTGA. The CDR3 has 17 amino acids. Here the CDR3 DNA reads TGTGCCAGCAGCTTAACGGGAGACAGGGGGAAAGGTGACGAGCAGTACTTC. It yields the protein CASSLTGDRGKGDEQYF.

This clonotype was seen a handful of times. With a much larger clone just one base away, this may be a read error. The chain couples TRBV11-2 to TRBJ2-3, with D possibly being TRBD2 (5 bases). This CDR3 has 16 residues. Germline V gene data show CDR1 as SGHAT and CDR2 as FQNNGV. V lost 1 base and J lost 1, with 12 bases in between. CDR3 DNA sequence: TGTGCCAGCAGCTTAGTCTTGCGGGCCCGCACAGATACGCAGTATTTT. This sequence encodes CASSLVLRARTDTQYF.

To note about this clonotype: A much larger clone is a single base away; this may be a read error. V and J are TRBV20-1 and TRBJ2-1, with TRBD2 identical over 9 bases. The trim removed 2 bases at V and 6 bases at J, leaving 8 bases unmatched. The CDR3 covers 15 residues. Germline lookup yields CDR1 DFQATT and CDR2 SNEGSKA (reference sequence). The CDR3 sequence is CSARYSGSPSNEQFF. The CDR3 DNA follows: TGCAGTGCTAGATATAGCGGGAGTCCCTCCAATGAGCAGTTCTTC.

Ten or more counts support this clonotype. This chain connects TRBV2 to TRBJ2-3, with 8 bases matching TRBD2. Germline V gene data show CDR1 as SNHLY and CDR2 as FYNNEI. V lost 3 bases, J lost 0 bases, and 8 bases stayed unmatched. This CDR3 comprises 17 residues. The CDR3 spells CASSDSWSGGSTDTQYF. The CDR3 bases are TGTGCCAGCAGTGATTCGTGGAGCGGGGGTAGCACAGATACGCAGTATTTT. Variable domain in full (rest from reference TRBV2 and TRBJ2-3): EPEVTQTPSHQVTQMGQEVILRCVPISNHLYFYWYRQILGQKVEFLVSFYNNEISEKSEIFDDQFSVERPDGSNFTLKIRSTKLEDSAMYFCASSDSWSGGSTDTQYFGPGTRLTVL.

The J gene is TRBJ2-5, the V gene TRBV7-8; D not resolved. This CDR3 is 12 amino acids long. Germline V lookup: CDR1 SGHVS, CDR2 FQNEAQ. Trimming took off 6 bases at V and 9 bases at J, with 14 bases between the two ends. CDR3: CASSPRVMAQYF. The CDR3 DNA follows: TGTGCCAGCAGTCCCCGGGTGATGGCCCAGTACTTC.

A remark on this clonotype: No conserved phenylalanine or tryptophan ends this CDR3, so it is likely a read error. The chain has TRBV9 and TRBJ2-6; D not resolved. Trimming stripped 3 bases from V and 1 base from J, with 2 bases between. Germline CDR1 reads SGDLS; CDR2 reads YYNGEE. The CDR3 length is 13 residues. The CDR3 coding sequence is TGTGCCAGCAGCGCATCTGGGGCCAACGTCCTGACTTCC. Translated: CASSASGANVLTS.

The chain is built from TRBV7-3 and TRBJ2-3; D could derive from TRBD1 or TRBD2 (5 bases each). From germline, CDR1 is SGHTA and CDR2 FQGTGA. The CDR3 spans 13 residues. With 5 bases removed from V and 11 bases from J, the gap between germline ends came to 17 bases. Here the CDR3 reads CASSNGEGSEQYF. Written as DNA, the CDR3 is TGTGCCAGCAGCAATGGAGAGGGGAGTGAGCAGTATTTT.

This clonotype was recorded at least ten times. The CDR3 reads CASSGTGLDYEQYF. CDR3 nucleotide sequence: TGTGCCAGCAGCGGAACGGGACTTGACTACGAGCAGTACTTC. The rearrangement joins TRBV6-1 to TRBJ2-7; D is perhaps TRBD2 (6 bases). V was shortened by 6 bases and J by 3 bases, with 15 bases between the two germline ends. This CDR3 is 14 amino acids long. Germline loops: CDR1 MNHNS, CDR2 SASEGT.

This clonotype was observed many times. V gene TRBV6-5 combines with J gene TRBJ2-7; 12 bases line up with TRBD1. The germline gives CDR1 MNHEY, CDR2 SVGAGI. With V trimmed by 2 bases and J by 6 bases, 2 bases remained unmatched. This CDR3 is built from 14 residues. For the CDR3, the DNA is TGTGCCAGCAGTTACGGGACAGGGGGCTTCGAGCAGTACTTC. Protein: CASSYGTGGFEQYF.